The 30 T cell receptor beta chains presented below share a single source sample, sequenced in a study of T cell changes during pregnancy in multiple sclerosis. The protocol was immunoSEQ multiplex PCR, while the TCRdb copy is restricted to in-frame clones and leaves out a portion. The sample comprises some 27,000 clones, roughly 89% of which are singletons, and about 0.78% rests with the top ten. Sequences were derived from CD4+ T cells from peripheral blood mononuclear cells, sampled in the second trimester of pregnancy. The receptors derive from a female donor with multiple sclerosis, enrolled in a pregnancy study.

This chain links TRBV5-4 with TRBJ1-1, with 7 nucleotides matching TRBD1. The CDR3 extends over 13 amino acids. V was clipped by 1 base and J by 6 bases; unmatched bases: 3. CDR1 is SGHNT, CDR2 YYREEE, per germline (reference sequence). CDR3 protein: CASSLPQGAEAFF. CDR3 nucleotides: TGTGCCAGCAGCTTGCCGCAGGGGGCTGAAGCTTTCTTT.

The V call is TRBV11-2, the J call TRBJ2-7, with D maybe TRBD1 (5 bases). CDR3 size: 16 residues. Per the germline V gene, CDR1 is SGHAT and CDR2 is FQNNGV. Trimming left V 5 bases short and J 3 bases short, with 20 bases between. This CDR3 reads CASSVGALATNYEQYF. CDR3 sequence (DNA): TGTGCCAGCAGCGTAGGGGCTTTGGCGACAAACTACGAGCAGTACTTC.

The chain uses TRBV2 and TRBJ2-5, with TRBD2 matching over 11 bases. CDR3 length: 16 amino acids. Trimming removed 5 bases from V and 3 bases from J; junction bases left unmatched: 8. Per germline, CDR1 SNHLY and CDR2 FYNNEI. The CDR3 reads CASSFGVAGGEETQYF. The CDR3 DNA reads as TGTGCCAGCAGTTTTGGGGTAGCGGGGGGGGAAGAGACCCAGTACTTC.

The rearrangement joins TRBV9 to TRBJ2-1; D might be TRBD1 (6 bases). CDR1 is SGDLS, CDR2 YYNGEE, per germline. This CDR3 contains 15 residues. The V and J ends lost 1 base and 2 bases respectively, with 10 bases between them. CDR3 in DNA: TGTGCCAGCAGCGTATCAGGACAGACCTACAATGAGCAGTTCTTC. This gives the protein CASSVSGQTYNEQFF.

The chain uses TRBV7-2 and TRBJ2-1; perhaps TRBD2 as D (5 bases). Germline CDR1 reads SGHTA; CDR2 reads FQGNSA. Trimming stripped 1 base from V and 0 bases from J, with 7 bases between. The CDR3 runs to 15 residues. Here the CDR3 reads CASSLEGSSYNEQFF. Written as DNA, the CDR3 is TGTGCCAGCAGCTTAGAAGGGAGCTCCTACAATGAGCAGTTCTTC. Variable domain in full (rest from reference TRBV7-2 and TRBJ2-1): GAGVSQSPSNKVTEKGKDVELRCDPISGHTALYWYRQSLGQGLEFLIYFQGNSAPDKSGLPSDRFSAERTGGSVSTLTIQRTQQEDSAVYLCASSLEGSSYNEQFFGPGTRLTVL.

This rearrangement joins TRBV4-1 to TRBJ2-7, with 9 bases that match TRBD1. Germline CDR1 and CDR2: MGHRA and YSYEKL. V shed 2 bases, J shed 3 bases, and the junction held 2 bases outside the gene matches. The CDR3 totals 14 residues. This CDR3 is CASSQTGGNYEQYF. As DNA, the CDR3 is TGCGCCAGCAGCCAAACAGGGGGCAACTACGAGCAGTACTTC.

J is TRBJ2-5 and V is TRBV7-2; 11 bases are a match to TRBD2. Per the germline V gene, CDR1 is SGHTA and CDR2 is FQGNSA. This CDR3 has 17 amino acids. Unmatched junction bases numbered 9, after V lost 2 bases and J lost 4 bases. For the CDR3, the DNA is TGTGCCAGCAGCTTACTGACTAGCGGGGCCGGGGGAGAGACCCAGTACTTC. Amino acid sequence: CASSLLTSGAGGETQYF.

V usage is TRBV7-3 and J usage is TRBJ2-1, with TRBD2 identical over 7 bases. Trimming cost V 2 bases and J 7 bases; bases outside gene matches: 14. The CDR3 runs 17 residues. Germline assignment: CDR1 SGHTA and CDR2 FQGTGA. CDR3 DNA: TGTGCCAGCAGCTTACACGGGGGATGGGGCGGGGGAAATGAGCAGTTCTTC. Encoded protein: CASSLHGGWGGGNEQFF.

CDR3 residues: CASSLSRGGWPYNEQFF. CDR3 sequence (DNA): TGTGCCAGCAGCTTGTCCCGCGGGGGGTGGCCCTACAATGAGCAGTTCTTC. V gene TRBV5-6 combines with J gene TRBJ2-1; 8 bases map to TRBD2. This CDR3 has 17 residues. Losses at the gene ends were 1 base for V and 2 bases for J; bases not matched to a gene: 8. Germline assignment: CDR1 SGHDT and CDR2 YYEEEE.

The V and J genes are TRBV6-1 and TRBJ2-5; tentative D call: TRBD2 (6 bases). The CDR3 consists of 13 residues. Germline CDR1 MNHNS, CDR2 SASEGT. V shed 6 bases and J shed 3 bases, with 11 bases lying between them. Written as DNA, the CDR3 is TGTGCCAGCAGCACTTGGGGGGAAGAGACCCAGTACTTC. It is translated as CASSTWGEETQYF.

The chain joins TRBV5-4 to TRBJ1-1, with 7 nucleotides matching TRBD1. This CDR3 spans 15 amino acids. Germline V gene sequence: CDR1 SGHNT, CDR2 YYREEE (reference sequence). J gave up 1 base and V 3 bases, and 6 bases lay outside the gene matches. In DNA form, the CDR3 reads TGTGCCAGCAGCTCGCCGGGACAGCCGAACACTGAAGCTTTCTTT. Protein: CASSSPGQPNTEAFF.

The chain combines TRBV5-5 with TRBJ2-3; 14 bases match TRBD2. The CDR3 extends over 20 amino acids. The V gene end was trimmed by 4 bases and the J gene end by 0 bases; junction bases not matched to a gene: 13. CDR1 and CDR2 from the germline V gene are SGHKS and YYEKEE (reference sequence). The CDR3 DNA reads TGTGCCAGCAGCAGTCCCGGGACTAGCGGGGGACAACTTAGCACAGATACGCAGTATTTT. This translates into CASSSPGTSGGQLSTDTQYF.

The J gene is TRBJ1-2, the V gene TRBV14, with unresolved D. CDR3 length equals 15 residues. CDR1 is SGHDN, CDR2 FVKESK, per germline. V dropped 0 bases and J dropped 3 bases, with 11 bases sitting between them. The CDR3 spells CASSQDGNRHYGYTF. The DNA for the CDR3 is TGTGCCAGCAGCCAAGATGGCAACCGCCACTATGGCTACACCTTC. The full variable domain, with the rest looked up from reference TRBV14 and TRBJ1-2, is EAGVTQFPSHSVIEKGQTVTLRCDPISGHDNLYWYRRVMGKEIKFLLHFVKESKQDESGMPNNRFLAERTGGTYSTLKVQPAELEDSGVYFCASSQDGNRHYGYTFGSGTRLTVV.

The chain links TRBV7-6 to TRBJ2-5; D remains ambiguous. The CDR3 extends over 16 amino acids. Germline V gives CDR1 SGHVS, CDR2 FNYEAQ. Trimming took 1 base from V and 2 from J, leaving 14 bases between them. The CDR3 loop reads CASSLGVGSGQETQYF. For the CDR3, the DNA is TGTGCCAGCAGCTTAGGGGTTGGCTCGGGTCAAGAGACCCAGTACTTC.

The V gene is TRBV21-1, the J gene TRBJ1-1; the D call in the table, TRBD1, was not verified against the DNA. TRBV21-1 constitutes a pseudogene. CDR3 length: 14 amino acids. Here the CDR3 reads CASSKESRGAGAFF. For the CDR3, the DNA is TGTGCCAGCAGCAAAGAGTCTAGGGGCGCAGGAGCTTTCTTT.

The chain links TRBV6-5 to TRBJ1-1; no firm D call. The CDR3 consists of 14 residues. Germline V gene data show CDR1 as MNHEY and CDR2 as SVGAGI. V shed 5 bases and J shed 4 bases, with 14 bases lying between them. CDR3 DNA sequence: TGTGCCAGCAGTCGCCGTAGTGGAGGCACTGAAGCTTTCTTT. Its translation is CASSRRSGGTEAFF.

The chain is built from TRBV19 and TRBJ1-1; D perhaps matches TRBD1 (5 bases). Trimming took 7 bases from V and 6 from J, leaving 18 bases between them. This CDR3 has 14 amino acids. Germline V CDR1 and CDR2: LNHDA, SQIVND (reference sequence). CDR3 amino acids: CASKQVRSGPEAFF. The CDR3 DNA reads as TGTGCCAGTAAACAGGTGAGGAGTGGGCCTGAAGCTTTCTTT.

The chain combines TRBV4-1 with TRBJ1-2; TRBD1 might be the D (5 bases). V lost 0 bases, J lost 3 bases, and 20 bases lay in between. The CDR3 is made up of 18 amino acids. Germline CDR1 is MGHRA and CDR2 is YSYEKL. CDR3 loop: CASSQDSPGREVDYGYTF. The CDR3 nucleotides read TGCGCCAGCAGCCAAGACTCGCCAGGGAGGGAGGTAGACTATGGCTACACCTTC.

The chain uses TRBV18 and TRBJ2-3; 9 bases match TRBD2. Unmatched junction bases numbered 9, after V lost 4 bases and J lost 4 bases. Looked up from germline, CDR1 is KGHSH and CDR2 is LQKENI. The CDR3 length is 16 residues. The CDR3 loop reads CASSLSAGGPSDTQYF. CDR3 bases: TGTGCCAGCTCACTTTCCGCGGGGGGGCCGTCAGATACGCAGTATTTT.

This chain links TRBV27 with TRBJ2-1; TRBD2 matches at 11 bases. Germline V CDR1 and CDR2: MNHEY, SMNVEV (reference sequence). This CDR3 contains 21 residues. V was pared by 5 bases and J by 4 bases, with 22 bases of the junction left unmatched. CDR3 protein: CASSVRGTSGGTLLFYNEQFF. The DNA of the CDR3 is TGTGCCAGCAGTGTACGGGGAACTAGCGGGGGCACACTACTATTTTACAATGAGCAGTTCTTC.

This rearrangement joins TRBV10-2 to TRBJ2-5; D might be TRBD2 (6 bases). The CDR3 runs to 14 residues. Germline CDR1 and CDR2: WSHSY and SAAADI. Trimming stripped 3 bases from V and 5 bases from J, with 13 bases between. CDR3 region: CASSDWGTPETQYF. For the CDR3, the DNA is TGCGCCAGCAGTGACTGGGGGACTCCCGAGACCCAGTACTTC.

This rearrangement joins TRBV9 to TRBJ1-3; the match to TRBD1 covers 10 bases. J was trimmed by 0 bases and V by 4 bases; bases with no gene match: 4. This CDR3 is built from 16 residues. Per germline, CDR1 SGDLS and CDR2 YYNGEE. CDR3 nucleotides: TGTGCCAGCAGCCGACAGGGGGCCTTCTCTGGAAACACCATATATTTT. Translating it yields CASSRQGAFSGNTIYF.

The chain joins TRBV28 to TRBJ1-2, with D perhaps TRBD1 (6 bases). Germline V gene lookup returns CDR1 MDHEN and CDR2 SYDVKM. The CDR3 has 14 residues. With 5 bases removed from V and 2 bases from J, the gap between germline ends came to 12 bases. The CDR3 coding sequence is TGTGCCAGCAGTCTTACCGGGACAAACTATGGCTACACCTTC. Its protein is CASSLTGTNYGYTF.

The chain has TRBV18 and TRBJ1-1; D unresolved. Deletions cut 5 bases from V and 0 bases from J, with 13 bases between. Germline values: CDR1 KGHSH, CDR2 LQKENI. This CDR3 is 15 amino acids long. The CDR3 bases are TGTGCCAGCTCATACGGAGCGAGGGTGAACACTGAAGCTTTCTTT. Encoded protein: CASSYGARVNTEAFF.

The rearrangement joins TRBV14 to TRBJ2-6, with D perhaps matching TRBD2 (6 bases). CDR1 and CDR2 (germline): SGHDN, FVKESK. V gave up 3 bases and J gave up 3 bases, with 9 bases separating them. This CDR3 spans 15 amino acids. In nucleotides, the CDR3 is TGTGCCAGCAGCCACACGGGGGATGGGGCCAACGTCCTGACTTTC. Encoded protein: CASSHTGDGANVLTF.

The V gene is TRBV4-1, the J gene TRBJ2-6; 7 nucleotides line up with TRBD1. The CDR3 runs to 21 residues. Germline lookup yields CDR1 MGHRA and CDR2 YSYEKL. Unmatched junction bases numbered 16, after V lost 1 base and J lost 1 base. The CDR3 DNA is TGCGCCAGCAGCCAAGTCGTACAGGGGTTTAGGGTAGGATCTGGGGCCAACGTCCTGACTTTC. Translated, it gives CASSQVVQGFRVGSGANVLTF.

The rearrangement joins TRBV10-2 to TRBJ2-5, with 12 bases identical to TRBD2. Unmatched junction bases numbered 10, after V lost 4 bases and J lost 7 bases. This CDR3 spans 16 amino acids. Germline V CDR1 and CDR2: WSHSY, SAAADI. The DNA for the CDR3 is TGCGCCAGCAGTGGGACTAGCGGGGACCTTCCAGGGACCCAGTACTTC. Translated, it gives CASSGTSGDLPGTQYF.

The chain employs TRBV4-1 and TRBJ2-1, with D tentatively TRBD1 (6 bases). This CDR3 region has 12 residues. Germline CDR1 is MGHRA and CDR2 is YSYEKL. V was pared by 3 bases and J by 12 bases, with 12 bases between. CDR3: CASSHPGAGQFF. The CDR3 bases are TGCGCCAGCAGCCACCCAGGGGCTGGGCAGTTCTTC.

V usage is TRBV5-6 and J usage is TRBJ1-2; a possible D gene is TRBD1 (5 bases). Trimming removed 1 base at V and 5 bases at J, with 9 bases between. This CDR3 is built from 13 residues. Per the germline V gene, CDR1 is SGHDT and CDR2 is YYEEEE. The CDR3 DNA sequence: TGTGCCAGCAGCTTGTCCCCAGGGTATGGCTACACCTTC. It translates to CASSLSPGYGYTF.

The genes are TRBV11-1 and TRBJ2-5; TRBD1 matches 9 bases. The J call is in doubt because the DNA end fits TRBJ2-7 better. Germline V CDR1 and CDR2: SGHAT, FQDESV (reference sequence). The CDR3 has 15 amino acids. The CDR3 DNA reads TGTGCCAGCAGCTTAATCCCGGGACAGGGCCACGAGCAGTACTTC. Translation gives CASSLIPGQGHEQYF.